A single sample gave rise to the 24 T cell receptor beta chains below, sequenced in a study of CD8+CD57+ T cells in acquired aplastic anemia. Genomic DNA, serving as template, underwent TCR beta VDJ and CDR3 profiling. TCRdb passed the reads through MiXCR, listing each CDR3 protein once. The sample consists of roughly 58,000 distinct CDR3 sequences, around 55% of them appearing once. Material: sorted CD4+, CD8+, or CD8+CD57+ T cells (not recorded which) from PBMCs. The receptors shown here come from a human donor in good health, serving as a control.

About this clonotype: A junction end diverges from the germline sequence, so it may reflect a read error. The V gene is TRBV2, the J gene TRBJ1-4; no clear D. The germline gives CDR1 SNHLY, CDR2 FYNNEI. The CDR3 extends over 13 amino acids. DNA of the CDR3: TGTGCCAGCAGCCGGACTACTAATGAAGAACTGTTTTTT. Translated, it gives CASSRTTNEELFF.

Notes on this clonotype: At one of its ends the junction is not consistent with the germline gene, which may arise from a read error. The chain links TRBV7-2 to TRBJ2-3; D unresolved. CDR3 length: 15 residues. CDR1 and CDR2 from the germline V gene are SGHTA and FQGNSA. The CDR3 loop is CASSIARWGTDTQYF. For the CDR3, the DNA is TGTGCCAGCAGCATAGCCCGGTGGGGCACAGATACGCAGTATTTT.

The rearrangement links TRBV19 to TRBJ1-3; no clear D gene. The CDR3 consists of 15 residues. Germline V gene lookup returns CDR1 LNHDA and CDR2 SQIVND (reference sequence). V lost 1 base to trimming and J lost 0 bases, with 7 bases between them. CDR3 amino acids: CASSIALISGNTIYF. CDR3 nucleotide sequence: TGTGCCAGTAGTATAGCACTCATCTCTGGAAACACCATATATTTT.

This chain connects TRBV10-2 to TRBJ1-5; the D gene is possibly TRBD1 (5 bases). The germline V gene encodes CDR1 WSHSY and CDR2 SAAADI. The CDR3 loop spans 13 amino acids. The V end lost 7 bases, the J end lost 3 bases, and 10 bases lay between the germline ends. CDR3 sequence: CASTAGPNQPQHF. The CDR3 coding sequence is TGCGCCAGCACGGCAGGGCCCAATCAGCCCCAGCATTTT.

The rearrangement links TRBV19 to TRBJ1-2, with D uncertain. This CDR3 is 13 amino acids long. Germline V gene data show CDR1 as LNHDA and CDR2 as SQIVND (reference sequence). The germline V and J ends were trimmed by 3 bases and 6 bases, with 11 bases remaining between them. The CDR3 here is CASSMPLWDGYTF. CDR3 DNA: TGTGCCAGTAGTATGCCTCTCTGGGATGGCTACACCTTC.

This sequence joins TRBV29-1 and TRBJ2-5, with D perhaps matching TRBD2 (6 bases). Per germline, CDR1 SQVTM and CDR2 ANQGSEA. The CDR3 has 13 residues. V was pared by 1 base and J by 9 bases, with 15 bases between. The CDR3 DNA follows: TGCAGCGTTGAAGTGGGGGGAGGTCAGCCCCAGTACTTC. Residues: CSVEVGGGQPQYF. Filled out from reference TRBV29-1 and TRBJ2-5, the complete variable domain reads SAVISQKPSRDICQRGTSLTIQCQVDSQVTMMFWYRQQPGQSLTLIATANQGSEATYESGFVIDKFPISRPNLTFSTLTVSNMSPEDSSIYLCSVEVGGGQPQYFGPGTRLLVL.

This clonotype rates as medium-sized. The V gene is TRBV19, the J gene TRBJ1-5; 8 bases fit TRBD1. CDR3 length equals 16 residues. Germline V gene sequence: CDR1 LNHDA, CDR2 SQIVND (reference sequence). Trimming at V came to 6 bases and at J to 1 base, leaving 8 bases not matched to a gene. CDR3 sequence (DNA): TGTGCCAGTAGGCCTTCCCAGGGGGCAAGCAATCAGCCCCAGCATTTT. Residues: CASRPSQGASNQPQHF.

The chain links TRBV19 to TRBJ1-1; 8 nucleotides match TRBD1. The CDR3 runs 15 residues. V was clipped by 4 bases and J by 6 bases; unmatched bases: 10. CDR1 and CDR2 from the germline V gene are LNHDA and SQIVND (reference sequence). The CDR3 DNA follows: TGTGCCAGTAGTACAGGGGGCGCGGAGGTATCTGAAGCTTTCTTT. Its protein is CASSTGGAEVSEAFF.

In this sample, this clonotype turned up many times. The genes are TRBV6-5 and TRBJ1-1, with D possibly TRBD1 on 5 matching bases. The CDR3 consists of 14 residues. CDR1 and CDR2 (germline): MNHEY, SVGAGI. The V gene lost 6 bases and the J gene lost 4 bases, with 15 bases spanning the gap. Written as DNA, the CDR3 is TGTGCCAGCAGGCCAGGGCCCTGGGGCACTGAAGCTTTCTTT. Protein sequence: CASRPGPWGTEAFF.

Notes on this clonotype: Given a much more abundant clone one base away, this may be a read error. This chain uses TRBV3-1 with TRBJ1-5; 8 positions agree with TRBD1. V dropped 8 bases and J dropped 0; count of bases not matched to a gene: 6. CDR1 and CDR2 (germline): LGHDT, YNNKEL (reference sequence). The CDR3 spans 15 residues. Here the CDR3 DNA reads TGTGCCAGCGGCTGGGGACAGGATAGCAATCAGCCCCAGCATTTT. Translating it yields CASGWGQDSNQPQHF.

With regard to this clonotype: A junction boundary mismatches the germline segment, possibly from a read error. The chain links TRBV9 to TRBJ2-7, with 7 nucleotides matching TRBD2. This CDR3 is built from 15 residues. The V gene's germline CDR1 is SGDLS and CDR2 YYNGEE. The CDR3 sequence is CASSVGTNGSYEQYF. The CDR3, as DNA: TGCGCCAGCAGCGTAGGGACTAACGGATCCTACGAGCAGTACTTC.

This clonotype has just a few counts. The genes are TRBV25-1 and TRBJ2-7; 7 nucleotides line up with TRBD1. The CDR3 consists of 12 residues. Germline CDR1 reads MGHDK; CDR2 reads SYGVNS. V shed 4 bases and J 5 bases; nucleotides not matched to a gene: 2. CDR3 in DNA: TGTGCCAGCAGTGGTACAGGGGACGAGCAGTACTTC. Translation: CASSGTGDEQYF.

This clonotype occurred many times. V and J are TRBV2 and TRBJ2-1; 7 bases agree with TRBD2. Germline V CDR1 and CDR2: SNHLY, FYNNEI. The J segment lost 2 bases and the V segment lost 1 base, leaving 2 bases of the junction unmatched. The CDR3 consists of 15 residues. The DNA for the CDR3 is TGTGCCAGCAGTGAAGGGCTAGCGGCCTACAATGAGCAGTTCTTC. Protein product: CASSEGLAAYNEQFF.

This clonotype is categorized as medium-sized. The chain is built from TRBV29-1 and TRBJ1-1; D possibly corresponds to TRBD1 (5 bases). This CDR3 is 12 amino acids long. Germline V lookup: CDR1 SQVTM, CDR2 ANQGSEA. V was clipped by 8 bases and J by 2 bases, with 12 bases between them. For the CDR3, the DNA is TGCAGCAACATAGACAGAAACACTGAAGCTTTCTTT. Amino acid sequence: CSNIDRNTEAFF.

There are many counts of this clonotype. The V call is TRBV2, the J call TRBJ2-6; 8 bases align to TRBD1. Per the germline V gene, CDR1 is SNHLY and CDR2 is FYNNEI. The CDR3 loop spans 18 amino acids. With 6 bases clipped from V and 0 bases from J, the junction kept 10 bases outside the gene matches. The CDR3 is CASRTRTGSGSGANVLTF. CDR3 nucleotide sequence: TGTGCCAGCAGGACCCGGACAGGGTCGGGCTCTGGGGCCAACGTCCTGACTTTC.

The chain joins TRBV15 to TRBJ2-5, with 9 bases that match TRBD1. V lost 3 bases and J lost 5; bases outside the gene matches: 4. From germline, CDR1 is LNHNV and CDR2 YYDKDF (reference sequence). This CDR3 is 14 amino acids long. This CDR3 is CATSSGDRGETQYF. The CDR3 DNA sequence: TGTGCCACCAGCAGCGGAGACAGGGGGGAGACCCAGTACTTC.

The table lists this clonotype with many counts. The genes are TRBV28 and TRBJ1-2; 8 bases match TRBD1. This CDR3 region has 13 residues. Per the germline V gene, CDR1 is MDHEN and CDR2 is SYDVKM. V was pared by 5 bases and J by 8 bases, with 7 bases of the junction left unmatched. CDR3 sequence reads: CASSIQGAPGYTF. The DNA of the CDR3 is TGTGCCAGCAGTATTCAGGGGGCGCCGGGCTACACCTTC.

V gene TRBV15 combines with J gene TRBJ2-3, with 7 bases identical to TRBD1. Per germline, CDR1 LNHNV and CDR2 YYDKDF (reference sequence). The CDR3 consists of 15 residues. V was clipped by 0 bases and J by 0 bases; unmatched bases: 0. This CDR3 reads CATSREQGSTDTQYF. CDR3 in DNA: TGTGCCACCAGCAGAGAACAGGGGAGCACAGATACGCAGTATTTT. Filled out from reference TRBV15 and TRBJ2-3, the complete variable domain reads DAMVIQNPRYQVTQFGKPVTLSCSQTLNHNVMYWYQQKSSQAPKLLFHYYDKDFNNEADTPDNFQSRRPNTSFCFLDIRSPGLGDTAMYLCATSREQGSTDTQYFGPGTRLTVL.

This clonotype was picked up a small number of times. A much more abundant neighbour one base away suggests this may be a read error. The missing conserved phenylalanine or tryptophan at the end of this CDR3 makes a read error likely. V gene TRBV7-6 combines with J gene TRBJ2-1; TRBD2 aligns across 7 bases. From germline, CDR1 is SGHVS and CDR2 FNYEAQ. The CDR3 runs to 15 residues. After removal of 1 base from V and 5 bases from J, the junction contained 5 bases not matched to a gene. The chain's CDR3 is CASSLVGDYNNEQFL. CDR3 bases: TGTGCCAGCAGCTTAGTAGGGGACTACAACAATGAGCAGTTCCTC.

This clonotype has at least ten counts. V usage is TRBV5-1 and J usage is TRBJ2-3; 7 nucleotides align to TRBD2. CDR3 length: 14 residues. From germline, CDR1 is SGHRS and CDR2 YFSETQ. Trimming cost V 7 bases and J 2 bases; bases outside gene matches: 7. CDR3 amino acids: CASSSGEATDTQYF. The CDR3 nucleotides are TGCGCCAGCTCGAGCGGGGAGGCCACAGATACGCAGTATTTT.

The CDR3 spells CASSELLAGGAKNIQYF. Here the CDR3 DNA reads TGTGCCAGCAGCGAACTACTAGCGGGAGGTGCCAAAAACATTCAGTACTTC. The V call is TRBV11-2, the J call TRBJ2-4; TRBD2 aligns across 12 bases. The CDR3 is 17 amino acids. CDR1 and CDR2 (germline): SGHAT, FQNNGV. The trim removed 5 bases at V and 1 base at J, leaving 6 bases unmatched.

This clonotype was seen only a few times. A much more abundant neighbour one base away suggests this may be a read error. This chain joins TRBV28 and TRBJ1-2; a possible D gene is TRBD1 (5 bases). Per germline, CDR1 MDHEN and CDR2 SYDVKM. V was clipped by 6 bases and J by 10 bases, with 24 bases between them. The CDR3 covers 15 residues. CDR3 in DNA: TGTGCCAGCAGGCCCGGCCGGGGCCGGATCAGCGACTACACCTTC. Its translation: CASRPGRGRISDYTF.

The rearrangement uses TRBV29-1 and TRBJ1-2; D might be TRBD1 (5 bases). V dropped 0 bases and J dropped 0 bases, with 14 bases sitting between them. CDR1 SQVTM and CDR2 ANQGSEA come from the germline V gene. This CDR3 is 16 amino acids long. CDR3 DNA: TGCAGCGTTGAAGATCCCCAGGGCAGAACTAACTATGGCTACACCTTC. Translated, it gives CSVEDPQGRTNYGYTF.

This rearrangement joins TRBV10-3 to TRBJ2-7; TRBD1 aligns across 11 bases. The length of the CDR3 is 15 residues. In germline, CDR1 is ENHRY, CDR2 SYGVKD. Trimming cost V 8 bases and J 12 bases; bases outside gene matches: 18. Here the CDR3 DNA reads TGTGCCATCTTACGCTCCCCGGGACAGGGGGAACGACCGTACTTC. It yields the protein CAILRSPGQGERPYF.